This T cell receptor beta chain was recovered during a study of blood T cells in healthy people across ages. There are 16 residues in the CDR3. Looked up from germline, CDR1 is LGHDT and CDR2 is YNNKEL (reference sequence). V was shortened by 2 bases and J by 2 bases, with 13 bases between the two germline ends. Primed by a sample-barcoded 5' primer and a J-beta primer mix, a second PCR proceeded for about 6 to 12 cycles. TCRdb re-derived calls from the 5' RACE reads in MiXCR, one entry per CDR3 protein. This table holds over 450,000 distinct CDR3 sequences, more than 20% found once. The sample was also linked to a second study, of T cells of mothers and their children. From that study: Donation involved three healthy Caucasian mothers and the six children that they had.

The specimen was blood. The rearrangement links TRBV3-1 to TRBJ2-1; D perhaps matches TRBD2 (6 bases). This sequence originates from a boy aged 10-17 years in good health. The CDR3 nucleotides read TGTGCCAGCAGCCAACGCAGGACGGGGGCCTACAATGAGCAGTTCTTC. This encodes CASSQRRTGAYNEQFF.